This T cell receptor beta chain is drawn from a study of blood T cell repertoires in COVID-19. Study details: The cDNA or gDNA used as material had been derived from T cells, B-cell-depleted T cells, or PBMCs.

How the authors handled the data: Amplified reference gene primers provided the basis for estimating nucleated cell counts. Method: immunoSEQ multiplex PCR; TCRdb's copy keeps in-frame clones and lacks some. Clone size and V and J calls were adopted from that table, with D and trimming inferred from the DNA. The repertoire holds some 350,000 clones, with more than 70% as singletons. The V gene end was trimmed by 3 bases and the J gene end by 1 base; junction bases not matched to a gene: 8. Germline V gene sequence: CDR1 SGHRS, CDR2 YFSETQ. The CDR3 covers 17 residues. Cohort 3 donors were reported recovered after two negative PCRs, clearance, or symptom resolution.

The chain employs TRBV5-1 and TRBJ2-5, with 11 bases aligning to TRBD2. The sequence derives from a woman younger than 45 who had recovered from COVID-19. The specimen sequenced was PBMCs or T cells enriched from blood (not recorded which). For the CDR3, the DNA is TGCGCCAGCAGCTCCGGGACTAGCGGAGTAGTCCAAGAGACCCAGTACTTC. Amino acids: CASSSGTSGVVQETQYF. Variable domain in full (rest from reference TRBV5-1 and TRBJ2-5): KAGVTQTPRYLIKTRGQQVTLSCSPISGHRSVSWYQQTPGQGLQFLFEYFSETQRNKGNFPGRFSGRQFSNSRSEMNVSTLELGDSALYLCASSSGTSGVVQETQYFGPGTRLLVL.